These T cell receptor beta chains were read from a single sample in a study of identical twins. One entry per CDR3 protein results from TCRdb running MiXCR on the 5' RACE reads. This sample carries 750,000 to 950,000 distinct CDR3 sequences, approximately 13% of them seen once, and the ten largest clones take around 1.5%. These data are also associated with another study on yellow fever vaccine responses in identical twins.

Sequenced input: PBMCs. These receptors were obtained from a woman between 18 and 29 years old in good health. The CDR3 runs from the conserved cysteine through the conserved F or W. The D gene is left open where the match is weak. Some rows have no size entry. The others give once, few or many, or a class for an expanded clone.

D,length,V,J,size,CDR3,DNA
NA,12,TRBV2,TRBJ2-7,NA,CAGSRLVYEQYF,TGTGCCGGCTCAAGACTTGTTTACGAGCAGTACTTC
NA,15,TRBV7-9,TRBJ2-5,NA,CASSLATGQFETQYF,TGTGCCAGCAGCTTGGCGACTGGACAGTTCGAGACCCAGTACTTC
TRBD1,16,TRBV28,TRBJ2-3,few,CASSLQTGFRTDTQYF,TGTGCCAGCAGTTTACAGACAGGGTTCCGGACAGATACGCAGTATTTT
NA,13,TRBV10-3,TRBJ1-1,few,CAINLGIGSEAFF,TGTGCCATCAATCTCGGTATAGGGTCGGAAGCTTTCTTT
TRBD1,12,TRBV12-3/TRBV12-4,TRBJ2-1,few,CASSSTRDRRFF,TGTGCCAGCAGCTCAACCCGGGACAGGAGGTTCTTC
NA,15,TRBV18,TRBJ1-1,NA,CASSPVGGVNTEAFF,TGTGCCAGCTCACCTGTGGGGGGTGTGAACACTGAAGCTTTCTTT
TRBD1,15,TRBV5-1,TRBJ1-4,many,CASSLRTGENEKLFF,TGCGCCAGCAGCTTGCGGACAGGCGAGAATGAAAAACTGTTTTTT
TRBD2,15,TRBV6-5,TRBJ2-3,few,CASSYVAGDADTQYF,TGTGCCAGCAGTTACGTAGCGGGAGACGCAGATACGCAGTATTTT
NA,19,TRBV21-1,TRBJ2-2,few,CASSKARRSGGANTGELFF,TGTGCCAGCAGCAAAGCGCGACGTTCAGGGGGGGCGAACACCGGGGAGCTGTTTTTT
NA,14,TRBV29-1,TRBJ2-3,NA,CSVEKGSHSDTQYF,TGCAGCGTTGAGAAGGGTTCCCATTCGGATACGCAGTATTTT
NA,17,TRBV6-1,TRBJ1-6,NA,CASSRGTLGGPNSPLHF,TGTGCCAGCAGCCGAGGGACCCTTGGGGGTCCAAATTCACCCCTCCACTTT
NA,15,TRBV29-1,TRBJ2-7,NA,CSVGPRGRGSYEQYF,TGCAGCGTTGGGCCCCGGGGGCGCGGATCCTACGAGCAGTACTTC
TRBD1,15,TRBV7-9,TRBJ1-4,few,CASSAWTGVEEKLFF,TGTGCCAGCAGTGCCTGGACAGGGGTGGAGGAAAAACTGTTTTTT
NA,13,TRBV12-3/TRBV12-4,TRBJ2-3,many,CASSRLGGITQYF,TGTGCCAGCAGCCGCCTCGGGGGTATCACGCAGTATTTT
TRBD1,17,TRBV4-1,TRBJ2-4,many,CASSQGNTGDSKNIQYF,TGCGCCAGCAGCCAAGGGAATACAGGGGATTCCAAAAACATTCAGTACTTC
TRBD1,16,TRBV15,TRBJ2-5,few,CATSRRLGTGEETQYF,TGTGCCACCAGCAGGCGGTTGGGGACAGGGGAAGAGACCCAGTACTTC
NA,12,TRBV15,TRBJ1-4,few,CATMRVNGELFF,TGTGCCACCATGAGGGTGAATGGGGAACTGTTTTTT
NA,12,TRBV2,TRBJ2-7,NA,CAYSNPGYEQYF,TGTGCCTACAGCAATCCTGGGTACGAGCAGTACTTC
TRBD2,16,TRBV7-9,TRBJ2-7,NA,CASSLGGLAVSYEQYF,TGTGCCAGCAGCTTAGGAGGGCTAGCGGTATCCTACGAGCAGTACTTC
TRBD2,14,TRBV5-1,TRBJ2-3,NA,CASSSGLELDTQYF,TGCGCCAGCAGCTCCGGACTAGAACTGGATACGCAGTATTTT
NA,14,TRBV10-3,TRBJ1-5,many,CAISSQVSNQPQHF,TGTGCCATCAGCTCCCAGGTGAGCAATCAGCCCCAGCATTTT
NA,14,TRBV10-3,TRBJ2-1,few,CAISGGNSGYEQFF,TGTGCCATCAGTGGAGGGAACAGCGGCTATGAGCAGTTCTTC
NA,14,TRBV7-6,TRBJ1-1,many,CASSRTETEDEAFF,TGTGCCAGCAGCCGTACTGAGACAGAGGATGAAGCTTTCTTT
TRBD2,15,TRBV27,TRBJ2-5,few,CASSSFLAGKETQYF,TGTGCCAGCAGTTCTTTTCTAGCGGGCAAAGAGACCCAGTACTTC
NA,18,TRBV20-1,TRBJ1-5,NA,CSATHPLRSVQGRQPQHF,TGCAGTGCCACTCACCCCCTACGATCAGTCCAGGGTCGTCAGCCCCAGCATTTT
TRBD2,17,TRBV10-3,TRBJ2-3,few,CAISESQAGGSTDTQYF,TGTGCCATCAGTGAGTCGCAAGCGGGGGGCAGCACAGATACGCAGTATTTT
NA,18,TRBV4-1,TRBJ2-4,few,CASSQGRGLRAPKNIQYF,TGCGCCAGCAGCCAAGGACGGGGGTTGCGGGCCCCGAAAAACATTCAGTACTTC
NA,15,TRBV5-1,TRBJ2-7,NA,CASSYSGSFSYEQYF,TGCGCCAGCAGTTATAGCGGTAGCTTCTCCTACGAGCAGTACTTC
NA,14,TRBV6-1,TRBJ2-2,many,CASNRQDATGELFF,TGTGCCAGCAACCGACAGGATGCTACCGGGGAGCTGTTTTTT
TRBD2,17,TRBV5-1,TRBJ2-5,few,CASSTALTGTSGETQYF,TGCGCCAGCAGCACCGCCCTCACCGGGACTAGCGGGGAGACCCAGTACTTC
NA,13,TRBV6-1,TRBJ1-1,few,CASSTPRRDEAFF,TGTGCCAGCAGTACCCCCCGCAGAGATGAAGCTTTCTTT
NA,17,TRBV2,TRBJ2-2,NA,CASSGRAPTSNTGELFF,TGTGCCAGCAGTGGCCGGGCCCCGACATCGAACACCGGGGAGCTGTTTTTT
NA,15,TRBV24-1,TRBJ2-3,many,CATSDLAGTTDTQYF,TGTGCCACCAGTGATTTGGCCGGGACCACAGATACGCAGTATTTT
TRBD2,17,TRBV3-1,TRBJ2-1,many,CASSQRGLAGNVDEQFF,TGTGCCAGCAGCCAACGAGGACTAGCGGGAAACGTCGATGAGCAGTTCTTC
NA,16,TRBV10-3,TRBJ2-1,NA,CAISTRVGGSDNEQFF,TGTGCCATCAGTACCAGGGTAGGCGGGTCCGACAATGAGCAGTTCTTC
NA,16,TRBV5-5,TRBJ2-5,NA,CASSRPRDQSRETQYF,TGTGCCAGCAGCCGACCCCGGGACCAAAGTCGAGAGACCCAGTACTTC
TRBD1,13,TRBV20-1,TRBJ1-5,many,CSARETGNQPQHF,TGCAGTGCTAGGGAGACAGGGAATCAGCCCCAGCATTTT
NA,15,TRBV12-3/TRBV12-4,TRBJ1-1,few,CASSLDPGVNTEAFF,TGTGCCAGCAGTTTAGACCCAGGGGTGAACACTGAAGCTTTCTTT
TRBD2,18,TRBV11-2,TRBJ2-5,NA,CASSLGGLSSGVQETQYF,TGTGCCAGCAGCTTAGGGGGACTTTCCAGCGGGGTTCAAGAGACCCAGTACTTC
NA,13,TRBV7-9,TRBJ2-1,many,CASSLGDYNEQFF,TGCGCCAGCAGCTTGGGGGACTACAATGAGCAGTTCTTC
NA,13,TRBV10-3,TRBJ1-4,many,CAIGGGVNEKLFF,TGTGCCATCGGTGGGGGGGTTAATGAAAAACTGTTTTTT
NA,13,TRBV14,TRBJ2-4,NA,CASSPLQKNIQYF,TGTGCCAGCAGCCCGTTGCAAAAAAACATTCAGTACTTC
TRBD2,15,TRBV29-1,TRBJ2-2,NA,CSVGTSGSTTGELFF,TGCAGCGTAGGTACTAGCGGGAGTACCACCGGGGAGCTGTTTTTT
NA,15,TRBV18,TRBJ2-4,NA,CASSPGGVAKNIQYF,TGTGCCAGCTCACCCGGGGGAGTAGCCAAAAACATTCAGTACTTC
TRBD1,15,TRBV5-1,TRBJ2-7,few,CASSLGDRSSYEQYF,TGCGCCAGCAGCTTGGGGGACAGGAGCTCCTACGAGCAGTACTTC
TRBD1,15,TRBV6-1,TRBJ1-2,NA,CASSGPTGGNYGYTF,TGTGCCAGCAGTGGGCCGACAGGGGGCAACTATGGCTACACCTTC
TRBD2,16,TRBV5-6,TRBJ2-1,once,CASSKGLAALLNEQFF,TGTGCCAGCAGCAAGGGACTAGCTGCCCTCCTCAATGAGCAGTTCTTC
TRBD2,16,TRBV3-1,TRBJ2-1,NA,CASSQISGSDRIEQFF,TGTGCCAGCAGCCAGATAAGCGGGAGCGACAGGATTGAGCAGTTCTTC
NA,13,TRBV29-1,TRBJ1-1,NA,CSVGGGARTEAFF,TGCAGCGTTGGAGGGGGGGCGAGGACTGAAGCTTTCTTT
TRBD1,15,TRBV5-5,TRBJ1-1,few,CASSDRDREATEAFF,TGTGCCAGCAGCGACCGGGACAGGGAAGCCACTGAAGCTTTCTTT
TRBD2,17,TRBV29-1,TRBJ2-1,NA,CSASGGTSGIGYNEQFF,TGCAGCGCCAGCGGAGGGACTAGCGGGATTGGGTACAATGAGCAGTTCTTC
TRBD2,15,TRBV12-3/TRBV12-4,TRBJ2-1,few,CASSFTSGKNNEQFF,TGTGCCAGCAGTTTTACTAGCGGGAAAAACAATGAGCAGTTCTTC
NA,15,TRBV10-2,TRBJ2-4,few,CASSEQPLSKNIQYF,TGCGCCAGCAGTGAACAGCCCTTATCCAAAAACATTCAGTACTTC